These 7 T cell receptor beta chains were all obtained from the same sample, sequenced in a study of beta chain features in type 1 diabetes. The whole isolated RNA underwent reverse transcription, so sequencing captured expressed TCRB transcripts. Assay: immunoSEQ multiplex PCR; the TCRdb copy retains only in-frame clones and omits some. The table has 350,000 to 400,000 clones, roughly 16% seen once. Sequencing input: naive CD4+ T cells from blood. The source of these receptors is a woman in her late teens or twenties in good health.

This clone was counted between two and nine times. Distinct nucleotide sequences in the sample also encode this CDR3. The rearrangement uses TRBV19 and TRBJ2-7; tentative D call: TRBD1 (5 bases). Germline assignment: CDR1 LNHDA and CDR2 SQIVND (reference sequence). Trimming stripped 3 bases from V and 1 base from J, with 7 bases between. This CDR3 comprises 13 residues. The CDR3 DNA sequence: TGTGCCAGTAGTATCCGACAGTCCTACGAGCAGTACTTC. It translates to CASSIRQSYEQYF.

In nucleotides, the CDR3 is TGTGCCTGGAGTCCCCGGACTAGCGGGAGTCCGCGGATAAATGAGCAGTTCTTC. This codes for CAWSPRTSGSPRINEQFF. The chain joins TRBV30 to TRBJ2-1; 13 nucleotides line up with TRBD2. There are 18 residues in the CDR3. Trimming at V came to 2 bases and at J to 7 bases, leaving 14 bases not matched to a gene. Per germline, CDR1 GTSNPN and CDR2 SVGIG (reference sequence).

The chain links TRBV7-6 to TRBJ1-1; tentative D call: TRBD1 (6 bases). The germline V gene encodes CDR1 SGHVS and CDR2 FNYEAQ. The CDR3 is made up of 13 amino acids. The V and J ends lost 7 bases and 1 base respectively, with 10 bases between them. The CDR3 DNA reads TGTGCCAGCACCAAACAGGGGAACACTGAAGCTTTCTTT. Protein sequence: CASTKQGNTEAFF.

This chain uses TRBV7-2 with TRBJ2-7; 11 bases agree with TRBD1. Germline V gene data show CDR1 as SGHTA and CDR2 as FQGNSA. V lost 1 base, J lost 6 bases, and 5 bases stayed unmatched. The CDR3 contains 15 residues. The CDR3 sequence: CASSLVGTGGTEQYF. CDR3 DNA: TGTGCCAGCAGCTTAGTGGGGACAGGGGGAACCGAGCAGTACTTC.

The CDR3 DNA reads TGTGCCAGCAGCTTGTCTATCTGGAACACTGAAGCTTTCTTT. Translating gives CASSLSIWNTEAFF. The chain carries TRBV5-4 and TRBJ1-1; the D is unclear. Germline V gene sequence: CDR1 SGHNT, CDR2 YYREEE (reference sequence). V was clipped by 1 base and J by 1 base, with 8 bases between them. CDR3 length: 14 amino acids.

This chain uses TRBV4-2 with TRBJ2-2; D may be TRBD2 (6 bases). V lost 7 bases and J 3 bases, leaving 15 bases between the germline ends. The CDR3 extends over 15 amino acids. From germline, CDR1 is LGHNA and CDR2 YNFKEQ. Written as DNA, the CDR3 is TGTGCCAGCACCCCAAAATGGGACTACACCGGGGAGCTGTTTTTT. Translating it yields CASTPKWDYTGELFF.

CDR3: CASSFPRDRGGYTF. CDR3 in DNA: TGTGCCAGCAGCTTCCCCCGGGACAGGGGTGGCTACACCTTC. The gene calls are TRBV7-9 and TRBJ1-2; 10 bases align to TRBD1. V trimming: 3 bases; J trimming: 7 bases; junction bases outside the gene matches: 5. The CDR3 has 14 residues. Germline V gives CDR1 SEHNR, CDR2 FQNEAQ (reference sequence).